Each of the 2 T cell receptor beta chains below was sequenced from the same sample in a study of blood T cell repertoires in COVID-19. This table comes from immunoSEQ multiplex PCR, and its TCRdb copy is limited to in-frame clones, with some not included. The sample holds approximately 80,000 clones, about 85% seen once. The sequenced sample was peripheral blood. Receptors were obtained from a woman between 65 and 79 years old with acute or convalescent COVID-19.

This rearrangement joins TRBV30 to TRBJ1-6; D is perhaps TRBD1 (5 bases). Looked up from germline, CDR1 is GTSNPN and CDR2 is SVGIG (reference sequence). The CDR3 runs to 12 residues. With 5 bases removed from V and 10 bases from J, the gap between germline ends came to 12 bases. CDR3 nucleotide sequence: TGTGCCTGGGGCAGGGCGGGATCACCCCTCCACTTT. It translates to CAWGRAGSPLHF.

This clone was counted between two and nine times. The J gene is TRBJ1-2, the V gene TRBV11-2; weak D call: TRBD1 (5 bases). CDR3 length equals 14 residues. Per germline, CDR1 SGHAT and CDR2 FQNNGV. V lost 1 base and J 4 bases, leaving 10 bases between the germline ends. In DNA, the CDR3 is TGTGCCAGCAGCTTAGTTCCAGGGATCTATGGCTACACCTTC. This encodes CASSLVPGIYGYTF. The full variable domain, completed using reference TRBV11-2 and TRBJ1-2, is EAGVAQSPRYKIIEKRQSVAFWCNPISGHATLYWYQQILGQGPKLLIQFQNNGVVDDSQLPKDRFSAERLKGVDSTLKIQPAKLEDSAVYLCASSLVPGIYGYTFGSGTRLTVV.